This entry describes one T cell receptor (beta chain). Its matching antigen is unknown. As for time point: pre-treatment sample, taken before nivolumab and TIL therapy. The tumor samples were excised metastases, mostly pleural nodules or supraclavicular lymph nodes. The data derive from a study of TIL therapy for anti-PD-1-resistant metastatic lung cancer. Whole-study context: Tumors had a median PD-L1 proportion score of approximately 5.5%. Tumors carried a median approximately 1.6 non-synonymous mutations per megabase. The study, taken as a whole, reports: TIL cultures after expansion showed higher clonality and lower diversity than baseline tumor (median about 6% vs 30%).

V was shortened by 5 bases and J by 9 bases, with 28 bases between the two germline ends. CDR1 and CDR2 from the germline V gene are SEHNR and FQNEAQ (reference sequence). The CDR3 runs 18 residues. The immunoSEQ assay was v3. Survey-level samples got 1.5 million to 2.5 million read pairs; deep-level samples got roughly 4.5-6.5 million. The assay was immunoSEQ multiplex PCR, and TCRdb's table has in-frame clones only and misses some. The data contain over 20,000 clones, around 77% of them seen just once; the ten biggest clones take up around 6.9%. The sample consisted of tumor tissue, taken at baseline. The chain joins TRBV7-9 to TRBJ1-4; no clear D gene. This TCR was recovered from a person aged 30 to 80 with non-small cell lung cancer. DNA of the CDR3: TGTGCCAGCAGCCAAGACCCGGGTGCGGATATCGGAGAGAAAAAACTGTTTTTT. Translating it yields CASSQDPGADIGEKKLFF. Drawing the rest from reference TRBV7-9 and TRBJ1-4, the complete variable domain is DTGVSQNPRHKITKRGQNVTFRCDPISEHNRLYWYRQTLGQGPEFLTYFQNEAQLEKSRLLSDRFSAERPKGSFSTLEIQRTEQGDSAMYLCASSQDPGADIGEKKLFFGSGTQLSVL.